This TCR beta chain was retrieved from a study of T cell repertoires in cytomegalovirus infection. Study context: HLA-B-restricted CMV epitopes that are well studied were used alongside recently identified HLA-C-restricted ones. Both a matching HLA type and CMV infection were indicated by public TCR beta signatures. The study, taken as a whole, reports: Accumulated public TCR beta family frequency recognized individuals carrying CMV together with the relevant HLA. Predominance within the ex vivo response was attributable to HLA-C-restricted CMV-specific TCR beta clonotypes.

Note on this clonotype: Its antigen is as yet unknown.

TCRdb independently ran MiXCR on the reads; one entry per CDR3 protein. The data hold some 220,000 distinct CDR3 sequences, with about 38% observed a single time. Germline CDR1 and CDR2: MGHDK and SYGVNS. The CDR3 sequence is 13 residues long. The V and J ends lost 2 bases and 7 bases respectively, with 9 bases between them. The chain couples TRBV25-1 to TRBJ1-5; D not resolved. The sequence was obtained from a human donor in good health (CMV status not recorded). Some clones in this sample may be carry-over from other donors' samples. Material: CD8+ T cells from cultured PBMCs, obtained from culture after CMV antigen stimulation. The CDR3 loop is CASSESLNQPQHF. In DNA form, the CDR3 reads TGTGCCAGCAGTGAAAGTTTAAACCAGCCCCAGCATTTT.